This T cell receptor beta chain was sequenced during a study of CD8 T cells in Susac syndrome. Findings and limits, study-wide: The authors acknowledged that the study's TCR sequencing and HLA analysis involved relatively few individuals.

The CDR3 is 11 residues long. Trimming shortened V by 9 bases and J by 4 bases, and 8 bases separated the two germline ends. Per germline, CDR1 SGHRS and CDR2 YFSETQ. Sequencing of TCR beta was carried out in blood CD8+ and CD4+ T cells. TEMRA cells were enriched by FACS, while CD8+ and CD4+ T cells were obtained through a negative isolation that was performed magnetically. The authors reverse transcribed roughly 0.5 to 1 ug RNA with random hexamers. It was immunoSEQ multiplex PCR that amplified TCR beta CDR3 across 54 Vbeta and 13 Jbeta. In TCRdb, the immunoSEQ multiplex PCR reads were re-called with MiXCR into one record per CDR3 protein. The data hold roughly 300,000 distinct CDR3 sequences, with roughly 84% observed a single time. Of note for this clonotype: Its antigen remains unknown.

The source of this sequence is a human donor with multiple sclerosis. The V gene is TRBV5-1, the J gene TRBJ1-3; D gene ambiguous. Sequenced input: CD8+ T cells from PBMCs. The chain's CDR3 is CATREGNTIYF. CDR3 nucleotides: TGCGCCACCCGGGAGGGAAACACCATATATTTT.